These T cell receptor beta chains were read from a single sample in a study of T cell responses to AZD1222 COVID-19 vaccine. Assay: immunoSEQ multiplex PCR; the TCRdb copy retains only in-frame clones and omits some. The sample holds some 60,000 clones, 60% to 85% seen once. The specimen comprised peripheral blood, sampled 28 days after the second AZD1222 dose. These receptors came from an adult who received the AZD1222 COVID-19 vaccine. CDR3s include the opening cysteine and the closing phenylalanine or tryptophan. The D gene is left open where the match is weak. Clone size is stated in some rows and not others, as once, few, many or a class when expanded.

d_gene	v_gene	abundance	j_gene	CDR3aa	CDR3nt
-	TRBV7-8	-	TRBJ2-5	CASSYGIQETQYF	TGTGCCAGCAGCTACGGAATCCAAGAGACCCAGTACTTC
TRBD1	TRBV3-1/TRBV3-2	-	TRBJ2-7	CASSQSRGRLYF	TGTGCCAGCAGCCAAAGCAGGGGGCGCCTGTACTTC
TRBD1	TRBV29-1	-	TRBJ1-1	CSVVLRGDGTEAFF	TGCAGCGTTGTCCTCAGGGGGGATGGCACTGAAGCTTTCTTT
-	TRBV23-1	-	TRBJ1-1	CASSRGTTEAFF	TGCGCCAGCAGTCGGGGAACGACTGAAGCTTTCTTT
-	TRBV10-3	-	TRBJ1-2	CAISESGRDGYTF	TGTGCCATCAGTGAGTCTGGGCGGGATGGCTACACCTTC
-	TRBV4-1	-	TRBJ2-7	CASSLKPPSGGKFTYEQYF	TGCGCCAGCAGCCTTAAACCCCCCTCCGGCGGAAAATTTACCTACGAGCAGTACTTC
TRBD1	TRBV4-2	-	TRBJ2-1	CASSFSRDSNNEQFF	TGTGCCAGCAGCTTTTCCCGGGACAGTAACAATGAGCAGTTCTTC
-	TRBV2	few	TRBJ2-3	CASSGSGAQADTQYF	TGTGCCAGCAGTGGATCAGGAGCACAGGCAGATACGCAGTATTTT
TRBD1	TRBV29-1	-	TRBJ2-7	CSVVGDRIYEQYF	TGCAGCGTTGTTGGGGACAGGATCTACGAGCAGTACTTC
-	TRBV7-9	-	TRBJ2-7	CASSLMQGLYF	TGTGCCAGCAGCTTAATGCAGGGCCTGTACTTC
-	TRBV6-1	-	TRBJ1-2	CASSEMQALNYGYTF	TGTGCCAGCAGTGAAATGCAGGCCCTCAACTATGGCTACACCTTC
TRBD2	TRBV7-9	-	TRBJ2-3	CASSRGADTQYF	TGTGCCAGCAGCCGGGGGGCAGATACGCAGTATTTT
TRBD2	TRBV4-2	-	TRBJ2-3	CASSQYGLVTDTQYF	TGTGCCAGCAGCCAATACGGACTAGTCACAGATACGCAGTATTTT
-	TRBV19	-	TRBJ1-1	CASRLGGWGTEAFF	TGTGCCAGTAGGCTAGGGGGGTGGGGAACTGAAGCTTTCTTT
-	TRBV6-4	once	TRBJ1-1	CASSTKGKKTEAFF	TGTGCCAGCAGTACGAAGGGGAAGAAAACTGAAGCTTTCTTT
TRBD1	TRBV5-1	once	TRBJ1-2	CASSLGQGGDRDGYTF	TGCGCCAGCAGCTTGGGACAGGGAGGAGATCGGGATGGCTACACCTTC
-	TRBV19	-	TRBJ1-6	CASSISGLESPLHF	TGTGCCAGTAGTATTTCAGGGTTAGAATCACCCCTCCACTTT
TRBD1	TRBV11-3	-	TRBJ2-7	CASSGTGVLYEQYF	TGTGCCAGCAGCGGGACAGGGGTGTTATACGAGCAGTACTTC
-	TRBV7-9	once	TRBJ1-3	CASSLNSREGTIYF	TGTGCCAGCAGCTTAAACAGCAGGGAGGGCACCATATATTTT
TRBD1	TRBV3-1/TRBV3-2	-	TRBJ1-6	CASCIGEDRANSPLHF	TGTGCCAGCTGCATCGGAGAGGACAGGGCTAATTCACCCCTCCACTTT
-	TRBV2	-	TRBJ2-7	CASSSGYEQYF	TGTGCCAGCAGTTCAGGGTACGAGCAGTACTTC
-	TRBV28	-	TRBJ1-1	CASSPGKGVTEAFF	TGTGCCAGCAGCCCTGGGAAGGGGGTGACTGAAGCTTTCTTT
-	TRBV25-1	-	TRBJ1-2	CASSEGGGLYGYTF	TGTGCCAGCAGTGAAGGAGGAGGACTCTATGGCTACACCTTC
-	TRBV4-2	-	TRBJ1-2	CASSQGGRVEGYTF	TGTGCCAGCAGCCAAGGGGGCCGAGTGGAAGGCTACACCTTC
-	TRBV10-3	-	TRBJ2-1	CAISAGGPPSSYNEQFF	TGTGCCATCAGCGCCGGGGGCCCCCCGAGCTCCTACAATGAGCAGTTCTTC
-	TRBV11-3	once	TRBJ1-1	CASSFRQGNTEAFF	TGTGCCAGCAGCTTTCGTCAGGGGAACACTGAAGCTTTCTTT
-	TRBV4-2	-	TRBJ1-3	CASSPGGVSGNTIYF	TGTGCCAGCAGCCCCGGAGGGGTCTCTGGAAACACCATATATTTT
TRBD2	TRBV7-2	-	TRBJ2-5	CASRIRAGGPYQETQYF	TGTGCCAGCAGGATTCGGGCGGGGGGGCCGTACCAAGAGACCCAGTACTTC
-	TRBV5-1	few	TRBJ2-7	CASSPPSPYEQYF	TGCGCCAGCAGCCCGCCCTCACCGTACGAGCAGTACTTC
-	TRBV25-1	-	TRBJ2-1	CASSNTAGYQGEQFF	TGTGCCAGCAGCAACACAGCAGGGTACCAAGGTGAGCAGTTCTTC
TRBD1	TRBV6-5	-	TRBJ1-6	CASRVDRGDNSPLHF	TGTGCCAGCAGGGTCGACAGGGGGGATAATTCACCCCTCCACTTT
-	TRBV6-5	-	TRBJ2-1	CAHSKGILGNEQFF	TGTGCCCACTCAAAGGGGATATTGGGAAATGAGCAGTTCTTC
-	TRBV5-1	-	TRBJ1-2	CASSFWRDGYGYTF	TGCGCCAGCAGCTTTTGGAGGGACGGCTATGGCTACACCTTC
-	TRBV6-1	-	TRBJ2-1	CASSAFGTDGSNEQFF	TGTGCCAGCAGTGCGTTCGGGACGGACGGCTCGAATGAGCAGTTCTTC
TRBD1	TRBV4-2	-	TRBJ1-2	CASSPGQGGGYGYTF	TGTGCCAGCAGCCCGGGACAGGGAGGAGGCTATGGCTACACCTTC
TRBD1	TRBV28	-	TRBJ2-7	CASSDTGQGPYEQYF	TGTGCCAGCAGCGACACGGGACAGGGGCCCTACGAGCAGTACTTC
-	TRBV28	-	TRBJ2-5	CASSLYPWETQYF	TGTGCCAGCAGTTTATACCCTTGGGAGACCCAGTACTTC
-	TRBV6-5	few	TRBJ2-7	CASSYSTGLYEQYF	TGTGCCAGCAGTTACTCTACAGGGTTGTACGAGCAGTACTTC
-	TRBV28	-	TRBJ1-6	CASSLASYNSPLHF	TGTGCCAGCAGTCTAGCATCCTATAATTCACCCCTCCACTTT
TRBD1	TRBV2	-	TRBJ1-3	CASSPGQGALGGNTIYF	TGTGCCAGCAGTCCGGGACAGGGGGCGCTGGGGGGAAACACCATATATTTT
-	TRBV7-9	-	TRBJ2-3	CASSSGLDPDTQYF	TGTGCCAGCAGCTCCGGCCTGGACCCCGATACGCAGTATTTT
TRBD1	TRBV6-5	medium-sized	TRBJ2-7	CASRDRESSYEQYF	TGTGCCAGCAGGGACAGGGAATCGTCCTACGAGCAGTACTTC
-	TRBV28	few	TRBJ1-1	CASSLGGTHQAFF	TGTGCCAGCAGTTTAGGAGGGACTCACCAAGCTTTCTTT
TRBD1	TRBV6-5	-	TRBJ1-5	CASTQGVESNQPQHF	TGTGCCAGCACTCAGGGGGTTGAAAGCAATCAGCCCCAGCATTTT
TRBD1	TRBV28	-	TRBJ2-5	CASSPPGQGRETQYF	TGTGCCAGCAGTCCCCCGGGACAGGGTAGGGAGACCCAGTACTTC